These 17 T cell receptor beta chains were sequenced from one sample in a study of T cell responses to AZD1222 COVID-19 vaccine. Clones were sequenced by immunoSEQ multiplex PCR, and TCRdb holds only the in-frame ones, with some missing. The data hold about 140,000 clones, with about 93% observed a single time. The material was peripheral blood, obtained 28 days after the second AZD1222 dose. The source is an adult who received the AZD1222 COVID-19 vaccine.

The chain is built from TRBV7-9 and TRBJ1-2; D is uncertain. Per germline, CDR1 SEHNR and CDR2 FQNEAQ (reference sequence). The CDR3 has 15 residues. The V gene lost 5 bases and the J gene lost 2 bases, with 15 bases spanning the gap. DNA for the CDR3: TGTGCCAGCAGCCTCGATACTCTACTCAACTATGGCTACACCTTC. Encoded protein: CASSLDTLLNYGYTF.

This clone was seen a single time. The gene calls are TRBV2 and TRBJ1-1, with unresolved D. CDR1 and CDR2 (germline): SNHLY, FYNNEI. Trimming pared 3 bases from V and 9 bases from J, leaving 14 bases between. CDR3 length: 13 amino acids. The CDR3 DNA sequence: TGTGCCAGCAGTGACGGTGGTGGACTTAAAGCTTTCTTT. Its protein is CASSDGGGLKAFF.

The genes are TRBV27 and TRBJ2-1; D is perhaps TRBD1 or TRBD2 (5 bases each). CDR1 is MNHEY and CDR2 is SMNVEV in the germline V gene (reference sequence). The V and J ends lost 6 bases and 7 bases respectively, with 7 bases between them. CDR3 length: 11 residues. The CDR3 DNA reads TGTGCCAGCAGGGGGGTTAATGAGCAGTTCTTC. This sequence encodes CASRGVNEQFF.

The J gene is TRBJ2-6, the V gene TRBV6-6, with D perhaps TRBD2 (5 bases). The CDR3 is 18 residues long. Germline CDR1 MNHNY, CDR2 SVGAGI (reference sequence). Deletions cut 5 bases from V and 2 bases from J, with 19 bases between. The CDR3 DNA is TGTGCCAGCAGTCACCCAGCCCGGGTGAGGGCTGGGGCCAACGTCCTGACTTTC. Translating gives CASSHPARVRAGANVLTF.

The genes are TRBV29-1 and TRBJ2-1; no firm D call. Trimming stripped 4 bases from V and 8 bases from J, with 12 bases between. The germline gives CDR1 SQVTM, CDR2 ANQGSEA. The CDR3 is made up of 12 amino acids. The CDR3 DNA sequence: TGCAGCGTTGGTGATCCTAAGGATGAGCAGTTCTTC. Its translation is CSVGDPKDEQFF.

V and J are TRBV5-4 and TRBJ1-6, with 12 bases matching TRBD1. This CDR3 has 19 residues. The V gene's germline CDR1 is SGHNT and CDR2 YYREEE (reference sequence). After removal of 3 bases from V and 7 bases from J, the junction contained 14 bases not matched to a gene. This chain's CDR3 is CASSSLGDRGRGANSPLHF. The CDR3 DNA reads as TGTGCCAGCAGCTCACTGGGGGACAGGGGGCGCGGAGCGAATTCACCCCTCCACTTT.

The table lists this clone with a count of one. The chain combines TRBV10-3 with TRBJ1-6; no firm D call. Germline V gene sequence: CDR1 ENHRY, CDR2 SYGVKD. The V and J ends lost 2 bases and 5 bases respectively, with 16 bases between them. CDR3 length equals 17 residues. In DNA, the CDR3 is TGTGCCATCAGTGAGGGAGTAGGGCACGGGGATAATTCACCCCTCCACTTT. Protein: CAISEGVGHGDNSPLHF.

The chain's CDR3 is CASSLQGQNREQFF. CDR3 bases: TGTGCCAGCTCACTCCAGGGGCAGAACAGAGAGCAGTTCTTC. The V gene is TRBV18, the J gene TRBJ2-1; D is perhaps TRBD1 (6 bases). V was pared by 4 bases and J by 10 bases, with 17 bases between. Germline loops: CDR1 KGHSH, CDR2 LQKENI. This CDR3 comprises 14 residues.

The chain employs TRBV7-2 and TRBJ1-6; D unclear. The germline gives CDR1 SGHTA, CDR2 FQGNSA. This CDR3 is 13 amino acids long. Trimming stripped 4 bases from V and 9 bases from J, with 10 bases between. The DNA of the CDR3 is TGTGCCAGCAGCTCAGAAGCCATTTCACCCCTCCACTTT. Amino acid sequence: CASSSEAISPLHF.

J is TRBJ2-7 and V is TRBV24-1, with TRBD1 matching 8 bases. This CDR3 has 16 residues. Germline CDR1 KGHDR, CDR2 SFDVKD. The junction had 9 bases not matched to a gene; V was cut back by 3 bases and J by 3 bases. CDR3 region: CATSDTTGGKGYEQYF. DNA for the CDR3: TGTGCCACCAGTGATACAACAGGGGGGAAAGGCTACGAGCAGTACTTC.

The chain couples TRBV5-1 to TRBJ1-5, with D maybe TRBD1 (5 bases). The CDR3 sequence is 15 residues long. The V and J ends lost 4 bases and 4 bases respectively, with 15 bases between them. CDR1 is SGHRS, CDR2 YFSETQ, per germline. The CDR3 DNA sequence: TGCGCCAGCAGCGTCCAGGGACTTTCAAATCAGCCCCAGCATTTT. Translating gives CASSVQGLSNQPQHF.

The rearrangement joins TRBV6-5 to TRBJ2-5, with D uncertain. This CDR3 has 13 residues. Germline V gene data show CDR1 as MNHEY and CDR2 as SVGAGI. Trimming shortened V by 8 bases and J by 1 base, and 11 bases separated the two germline ends. DNA of the CDR3: TGTGCCAGCCAGACCGTTACCCAAGAGACCCAGTACTTC. Its translation is CASQTVTQETQYF.

The gene calls are TRBV18 and TRBJ1-5; D not resolved. The CDR3 has 15 residues. CDR1 KGHSH and CDR2 LQKENI come from the germline V gene. V lost 4 bases and J 4 bases, leaving 14 bases between the germline ends. The CDR3 region is CASSRVRRLNQPQHF. The DNA of the CDR3 is TGTGCCAGCTCACGGGTAAGAAGGTTGAATCAGCCCCAGCATTTT.

The chain couples TRBV11-3 to TRBJ2-3; D is perhaps TRBD1 or TRBD2 (5 bases each). The CDR3 is 13 residues long. Per germline, CDR1 SGHNT and CDR2 YENEEA. With 5 bases removed from V and 4 bases from J, the gap between germline ends came to 10 bases. The CDR3 protein is CASSIPGPDTQYF. The CDR3 DNA sequence: TGTGCCAGCAGCATCCCGGGGCCAGATACGCAGTATTTT. Full variable domain (missing parts from reference TRBV11-3 and TRBJ2-3): EAGVVQSPRYKIIEKKQPVAFWCNPISGHNTLYWYLQNLGQGPELLIRYENEEAVDDSQLPKDRFSAERLKGVDSTLKIQPAELGDSAVYLCASSIPGPDTQYFGPGTRLTVL.

This chain uses TRBV4-2 with TRBJ1-5; D might be TRBD1 (5 bases). V was trimmed by 5 bases and J by 4 bases, leaving 12 bases between them. Germline V gene sequence: CDR1 LGHNA, CDR2 YNFKEQ. The CDR3 has 14 amino acids. The CDR3 DNA follows: TGTGCCAGCAGCGGGGCAGGCCAGAATCAGCCCCAGCATTTT. Translating it yields CASSGAGQNQPQHF.

The chain employs TRBV30 and TRBJ2-3, with TRBD2 matching 13 bases. The trim removed 5 bases at V and 4 bases at J, leaving 6 bases unmatched. The CDR3 contains 15 residues. CDR1 and CDR2 (germline): GTSNPN, SVGIG (reference sequence). In nucleotides, the CDR3 is TGTGCCTGGTCACTAGCGGGGGGGCGAGCAGATACGCAGTATTTT. Protein: CAWSLAGGRADTQYF.

This chain uses TRBV28 with TRBJ1-3; D is ambiguous. The CDR3 sequence is 14 residues long. With 3 bases removed from V and 4 bases from J, the gap between germline ends came to 10 bases. Per germline, CDR1 MDHEN and CDR2 SYDVKM. The CDR3 DNA reads TGTGCCAGCAGTTTCCCGGGAGCCGGAAACACCATATATTTT. It specifies CASSFPGAGNTIYF.